Given below is one TCR beta chain in context. Antigen unknown. It is unclear where the CDR3 begins or ends on the DNA, so no DNA is shown, and the CDR3 is as TCRdb lists it. In germline, CDR1 is ENHRY, CDR2 SYGVKD. Inclusive of both ends, the CDR3 amounts to 16 amino acids. This entry is derived from a study of T cells in Graves' hyperthyroidism and ophthalmopathy. General study results and limits: For ophthalmopathy, model prediction preceded onset by a median approximately 6 months. Appearing also in blood were most of the thyroid clonotypes expanded above 0.001.

Isolation of PBMCs was performed on around 10 ml fresh peripheral blood. The CDR3 regions of TCR beta were amplified from RNA transcripts. Primed by the HTBI set, a first-round RT-PCR was run on the TCR CDR3. TCRdb recomputed calls from the multiplex PCR reads with MiXCR, one row per CDR3 protein. This sample has around 34,000 distinct CDR3 sequences, with 40% to 65% found just once. This chain joins TRBV10-3 and TRBJ2-2. Input material: blood. This receptor was taken from a woman aged 40 to 50 with Graves' ophthalmopathy. The CDR3 is CAISLGNEQFFGELFF.